Detailed here is one T cell receptor (beta chain). Its antigen remains unknown. A junction boundary mismatches the germline segment, possibly from a read error. RNA was extracted from bulk tissue without any cell sorting. This non-tumor lung sample came from over 3 cm beyond the tumor edge. The data are from a study of tumor and adjacent non-tumor tissue in lung cancer. Study results and limitations: Tumor TCR diversity, when higher, was linked to shorter survival.

Three rounds of nested PCR, following a modified ARM-PCR protocol, produced the TCRbeta library. TCRdb independently ran MiXCR on the multiplex PCR reads; one entry per CDR3 protein. The data show about 67,000 distinct CDR3 sequences, with around 80% seen just once and more than 35% held by the top ten. Germline V gene data show CDR1 as KGHDR and CDR2 as SFDVKD. This CDR3 is 12 amino acids long. The TCR sequence derives from a man in his 60s with non-small cell lung cancer. The sample taken for sequencing was distant non-tumor lung tissue. The chain has TRBV24-1 and TRBJ1-2; TRBD1 might be the D (6 bases). CDR3 residues: CASSDYRDGYTF. The CDR3 bases are TGTGCCAGCAGTGATTACAGGGACGGTTACACCTTC.